This entry describes one T cell receptor beta chain. Its cognate antigen is unknown. The entry originates in a study of cytomegalovirus exposure and HLA in healthy donors. The CDR3 has 16 residues. Germline CDR1 MNHEY, CDR2 SMNVEV (reference sequence). With 5 bases clipped from V and 4 bases from J, the junction kept 12 bases outside the gene matches. The PCR employed 60 Vbeta primers together with 13 Jbeta primers. The method was immunoSEQ multiplex PCR; TCRdb's version includes in-frame clones alone and lacks a portion of them. Here the sample spans some 67,000 clones, about 71% being singletons. Study observations and caveats: Presence/absence analyses assumed roughly uniform sequencing depth across donors, which may not hold. In a later analysis, an Asian-associated ancestry cluster reportedly showed fewer N-insertions than the roughly 710-donor mean. Association of 15,000 to 20,000 TCR beta sequences with HLA alleles was found at 0.05 false discovery rate in a later analysis.

Donors were nominally healthy when sampled, though unrecorded immune exposures were likely. The sequencing sample was made of PBMCs. The V gene is TRBV27, the J gene TRBJ1-1; 8 bases are shared with TRBD1. This TCR came from a man between 60 and 75 years old in good health and CMV-seropositive. CDR3 region: CASSQGALPQITEAFF. DNA for the CDR3: TGTGCCAGCAGTCAGGGGGCGCTTCCCCAAATCACTGAAGCTTTCTTT.